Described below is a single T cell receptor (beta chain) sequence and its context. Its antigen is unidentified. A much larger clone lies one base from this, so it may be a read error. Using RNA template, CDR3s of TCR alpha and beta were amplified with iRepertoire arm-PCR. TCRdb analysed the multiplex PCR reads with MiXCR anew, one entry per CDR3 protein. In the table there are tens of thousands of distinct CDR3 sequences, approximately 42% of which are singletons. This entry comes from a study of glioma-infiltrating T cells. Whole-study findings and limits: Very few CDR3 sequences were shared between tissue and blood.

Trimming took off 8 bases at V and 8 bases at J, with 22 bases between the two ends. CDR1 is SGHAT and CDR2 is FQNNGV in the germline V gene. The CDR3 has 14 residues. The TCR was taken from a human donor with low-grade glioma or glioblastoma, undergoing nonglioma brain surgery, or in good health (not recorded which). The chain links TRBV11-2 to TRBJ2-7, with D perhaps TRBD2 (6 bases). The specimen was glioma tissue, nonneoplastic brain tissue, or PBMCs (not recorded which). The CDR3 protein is CASAPRRENGKQYF. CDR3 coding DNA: TGTGCCAGCGCCCCACGGCGGGAAAATGGCAAGCAGTACTTC.